This section outlines one T cell receptor (beta chain) sequence together with its context. The antigen is not known. The data stem from a study of post-analysis software for immune sequencing data. The study, taken as a whole, reports: The five TRBV segments detected at higher frequency in patients than in controls included TRBV5-6, TRBV5-1 and TRBV20-1.

V trimming: 0 bases; J trimming: 3 bases; junction bases outside the gene matches: 1. The V gene's germline CDR1 is MNHEY and CDR2 SVGAGI. The CDR3 consists of 15 residues. Presence of unique molecular identifiers characterized the TCR beta cDNA libraries. TCRdb re-called the PCR reads with MiXCR, one entry per CDR3 protein. The sample consists of roughly 620,000 distinct CDR3 sequences, roughly 40% of them appearing once. This chain links TRBV6-5 with TRBJ2-4, with 8 positions matching TRBD2. Sample: blood. The clonotype comes from a girl aged 10-17 years with multiple sclerosis. CDR3 bases: TGTGCCAGCAGTTACTCGACTAGCGTCAAAAACATTCAGTACTTC. Translation: CASSYSTSVKNIQYF.